The rows below give T cell receptor beta chains drawn from one sample of a study of blood T cells in healthy people across ages. TCRdb fed the 5' RACE reads into MiXCR, producing one record per CDR3 protein. This table has about 1,400,000 distinct CDR3 sequences, approximately 42% appearing once. The sequencing input was blood. These receptors were collected from a woman younger than 35 in good health. Both conserved end residues are trimmed from each CDR3. Each record gives: J gene, V gene, CDR3 protein.

j_gene: TRBJ2-3; v_gene: TRBV5-1; CDR3aa: ASSLDASSTQY
j_gene: TRBJ1-1; v_gene: TRBV7-9; CDR3aa: ASSLLGTTEAF
j_gene: TRBJ2-6; v_gene: TRBV24-1; CDR3aa: ATSDSGAGANVLT
j_gene: TRBJ1-2; v_gene: TRBV12-3/TRBV12-4; CDR3aa: ASSWGRGDGYT
j_gene: TRBJ1-5; v_gene: TRBV7-9; CDR3aa: ASTPQGIDQPQH
j_gene: TRBJ2-5; v_gene: TRBV5-1; CDR3aa: ASRNQGQTKETQY
j_gene: TRBJ2-2; v_gene: TRBV29-1; CDR3aa: SGGSANTGELF
j_gene: TRBJ1-2; v_gene: TRBV3-1; CDR3aa: ASSQPDRGRYGYT
j_gene: TRBJ1-2; v_gene: TRBV7-2; CDR3aa: ASYGTGDYGYT
j_gene: TRBJ1-2; v_gene: TRBV6-5; CDR3aa: ASRTPQGMDGYT
j_gene: TRBJ1-6; v_gene: TRBV12-3/TRBV12-4; CDR3aa: ASSFGTGGLNTLH
j_gene: TRBJ2-3; v_gene: TRBV18; CDR3aa: ASSPPGRRTDTQY
j_gene: TRBJ2-7; v_gene: TRBV6-1; CDR3aa: ASSEPFQYSYEQY
j_gene: TRBJ1-3; v_gene: TRBV4-1; CDR3aa: ASSQAHQIGNTIY
j_gene: TRBJ1-1; v_gene: TRBV5-1; CDR3aa: ASSLARLEGPAF
j_gene: TRBJ2-7; v_gene: TRBV10-3; CDR3aa: AITRTGGGYEQY
j_gene: TRBJ2-3; v_gene: TRBV7-2; CDR3aa: ASSSGPITDTQY
j_gene: TRBJ1-2; v_gene: TRBV20-1; CDR3aa: SARDGSSYGYT
j_gene: TRBJ1-2; v_gene: TRBV20-1; CDR3aa: SARGTGTVYGYT
j_gene: TRBJ2-5; v_gene: TRBV7-9; CDR3aa: ATQTIRDLEGETQY
j_gene: TRBJ2-2; v_gene: TRBV4-1; CDR3aa: ASSHNVPGQGGTGELF
j_gene: TRBJ1-2; v_gene: TRBV7-9; CDR3aa: ASSVPGGYT
j_gene: TRBJ1-2; v_gene: TRBV6-6; CDR3aa: ASSTQGTSNYGYT
j_gene: TRBJ1-5; v_gene: TRBV6-1; CDR3aa: ASSTRTGKSNQPQH
j_gene: TRBJ2-5; v_gene: TRBV10-3; CDR3aa: AAGRDHALGTQY
j_gene: TRBJ2-1; v_gene: TRBV9; CDR3aa: ASSPQDREADEQF
j_gene: TRBJ2-1; v_gene: TRBV7-9; CDR3aa: ASTPALGYNEQF
j_gene: TRBJ1-5; v_gene: TRBV6-1; CDR3aa: ASRRSGTGDRCHQPQH
j_gene: NA; v_gene: TRBV2; CDR3aa: ATLEHEQY
j_gene: TRBJ1-1; v_gene: TRBV6-1; CDR3aa: ASIGLGTEAF
j_gene: TRBJ2-1; v_gene: TRBV19; CDR3aa: ASSIGGVSYNEQF
j_gene: TRBJ2-3; v_gene: TRBV5-1; CDR3aa: ASSLSGRALPDTQY
j_gene: TRBJ2-7; v_gene: TRBV5-6; CDR3aa: ASSYRTEQY
j_gene: TRBJ2-7; v_gene: TRBV5-5; CDR3aa: ASRGGSWAQY
j_gene: TRBJ1-2; v_gene: TRBV4-1; CDR3aa: ASSPNPTVQQWYT
j_gene: TRBJ2-7; v_gene: TRBV24-1; CDR3aa: ATSDFSVGQGFSGGSYNEQY